A selection of T cell receptor beta chains follows, all from one sample in a study of blood T cell repertoires in COVID-19. Sequencing used immunoSEQ multiplex PCR; TCRdb keeps in-frame clones, though not all of them. In the table there are 410,000 or so clones, 75% to 90% of which are singletons. The specimen was peripheral blood. Every receptor here comes from a woman in her thirties with active or convalescent COVID-19. The CDR3 runs from the conserved cysteine through the conserved F or W. The D gene is left open where the match is weak. Not every row has a clone size; where given, it reads once, few, many or a size class.

abundance	v_gene	j_gene	d_gene	CDR3aa	CDR3nt
-	TRBV5-1	TRBJ2-1	-	CASSLAVHSYNEQFF	TGCGCCAGCAGCTTGGCCGTACACTCCTACAATGAGCAGTTCTTC
-	TRBV25-1	TRBJ2-3	-	CASSVSLDTQYF	TGTGCCAGCAGTGTATCTCTGGATACGCAGTATTTT
-	TRBV27	TRBJ2-7	TRBD1	CASLRDRDSYEQYF	TGTGCCAGCCTTAGGGACAGGGATTCCTACGAGCAGTACTTC
-	TRBV2	TRBJ2-1	TRBD1	CASRTGTGGREQFF	TGTGCCAGCAGGACTGGGACAGGGGGTCGGGAGCAGTTCTTC
-	TRBV7-9	TRBJ2-1	TRBD2	CASSPGLAPNEQFF	TGTGCCAGCAGTCCTGGACTAGCGCCCAATGAGCAGTTCTTC
-	TRBV7-6	TRBJ2-7	TRBD2	CASSLGSSGGAYEQYF	TGTGCCAGCAGCTTAGGCTCTAGCGGGGGGGCCTACGAGCAGTACTTC
few	TRBV27	TRBJ1-2	TRBD1	CASSGQGGQGYTF	TGTGCCAGCAGCGGACAGGGAGGACAAGGCTACACCTTC
-	TRBV6-1	TRBJ2-5	TRBD2	CASSEDLSGGAETQYF	TGTGCCAGCAGTGAAGATTTAAGCGGGGGGGCGGAGACCCAGTACTTC
-	TRBV18	TRBJ1-6	-	CASSSGEGAYNSPLHF	TGTGCCAGCTCGTCCGGGGAGGGGGCCTATAATTCACCCCTCCACTTT
-	TRBV5-5	TRBJ1-2	TRBD1	CASSLDQGENYGYTF	TGTGCCAGCAGCTTGGACCAGGGGGAGAACTATGGCTACACCTTC
-	TRBV15	TRBJ1-4	TRBD1	CATSQDRDRGKLFF	TGTGCCACCAGCCAAGACAGGGATCGAGGAAAACTGTTTTTT
-	TRBV3-1/TRBV3-2	TRBJ1-1	-	CASSQTVNTEAFF	TGTGCCAGCAGTCAAACAGTGAACACTGAAGCTTTCTTT
-	TRBV6-1	TRBJ1-5	-	CASSEINQPQHF	TGTGCCAGCAGTGAAATAAATCAGCCCCAGCATTTT
-	TRBV15	TRBJ1-4	-	CATSRDPQGGGEKLFF	TGTGCCACCAGCAGAGATCCCCAGGGTGGGGGGGAAAAACTGTTTTTT
-	TRBV6-5	TRBJ2-7	TRBD1	CASKLDRGSGYEQYF	TGTGCCAGCAAACTAGACAGGGGGTCTGGGTACGAGCAGTACTTC
-	TRBV28	TRBJ2-1	TRBD2	CASSSLAGGQYNEQFF	TGTGCCAGCAGTTCTTTAGCGGGGGGGCAGTATAATGAGCAGTTCTTC
-	TRBV28	TRBJ2-5	-	CASSRPGSETQYF	TGTGCCAGCAGCCGACCGGGGTCAGAGACCCAGTACTTC
-	TRBV2	TRBJ2-5	-	CASSEGLSQETQYF	TGTGCCAGCAGTGAGGGACTGTCTCAAGAGACCCAGTACTTC
-	TRBV12-3/TRBV12-4	TRBJ2-7	TRBD2	CASGAGGYEQYF	TGTGCCAGCGGAGCGGGAGGCTACGAGCAGTACTTC
-	TRBV3-1/TRBV3-2	TRBJ2-3	-	CASSQEGVGDTQYF	TGTGCCAGCAGCCAAGAGGGAGTTGGCGATACGCAGTATTTT
-	TRBV5-1	TRBJ2-7	TRBD2	CASSLVGSGRGEQYF	TGCGCCAGCAGCTTGGTCGGTAGCGGGAGGGGCGAGCAGTACTTC
-	TRBV5-1	TRBJ2-7	TRBD2	CASSLLTSGAPYEQYF	TGCGCCAGCAGCTTGCTTACTAGCGGGGCCCCCTACGAGCAGTACTTC
-	TRBV6-5	TRBJ2-1	TRBD2	CASSYLAGVYNEQFF	TGTGCCAGCAGTTACTTAGCGGGAGTTTACAATGAGCAGTTCTTC
-	TRBV13	TRBJ2-7	-	CASSLGDTRSYEQYF	TGTGCCAGCAGCTTAGGGGACACACGCTCCTACGAGCAGTACTTC
-	TRBV5-6	TRBJ2-5	-	CASSFRHPQETQYF	TGTGCCAGCAGCTTCAGGCACCCCCAAGAGACCCAGTACTTC
-	TRBV11-1	TRBJ1-3	-	CASSSPGTIANTIYF	TGTGCCAGCAGCTCGCCCGGGACAATAGCGAACACCATATATTTT
-	TRBV2	TRBJ1-2	TRBD1	CASSYRDSPNYGYTF	TGTGCCAGCAGTTACCGGGACAGCCCTAACTATGGCTACACCTTC
-	TRBV2	TRBJ2-1	TRBD2	CASSDSAGVGNEQFF	TGTGCCAGCAGTGATTCAGCGGGAGTTGGCAATGAGCAGTTCTTC
-	TRBV20-1	TRBJ1-2	-	CSATRTGGYTF	TGCAGTGCCACCCGGACGGGAGGCTACACCTTC
-	TRBV30	TRBJ1-1	-	CAWSVKNPGNTEAFF	TGTGCCTGGAGTGTGAAAAATCCGGGGAACACTGAAGCTTTCTTT
-	TRBV5-1	TRBJ2-1	TRBD2	CASSLAAGGPQYEQFF	TGCGCCAGCAGCTTGGCCGCGGGAGGGCCCCAGTATGAGCAGTTCTTC
-	TRBV18	TRBJ1-1	-	CASSLEQGTEAFF	TGTGCCAGCTCACTCGAGCAGGGCACTGAAGCTTTCTTT
few	TRBV25-1	TRBJ1-2	-	CASIPDDRPYGYTF	TGTGCCAGCATTCCTGACGACAGACCCTATGGCTACACCTTC
-	TRBV3-1/TRBV3-2	TRBJ1-1	-	CASSLGGDFEAFF	TGTGCCAGCAGCCTCGGAGGAGACTTCGAAGCTTTCTTT
-	TRBV27	TRBJ2-7	-	CASSLRFGDLWEQYF	TGTGCCAGCAGTTTAAGGTTTGGAGACCTCTGGGAGCAGTACTTC
-	TRBV7-9	TRBJ1-3	-	CASSIRTADSGNTIYF	TGTGCCAGCAGTATTAGAACCGCCGACTCTGGAAACACCATATATTTT
once	TRBV10-2	TRBJ2-5	-	CASSERNKYQETQYF	TGCGCCAGCAGTGAAAGAAACAAGTACCAAGAGACCCAGTACTTC
-	TRBV10-3	TRBJ2-7	-	CAISPGLYEQYF	TGTGCCATCAGTCCAGGTCTCTACGAGCAGTACTTC
-	TRBV7-9	TRBJ2-3	-	CASSLGFTLTTDTQYF	TGTGCCAGCAGCTTAGGATTTACCCTAACCACAGATACGCAGTATTTT
-	TRBV10-3	TRBJ1-2	-	CAISESAGAVGYTF	TGTGCCATCAGTGAGTCAGCGGGGGCTGTTGGCTACACCTTC
-	TRBV5-4	TRBJ1-2	TRBD1	CASSSRQGLYGYTF	TGTGCCAGCAGCTCAAGACAGGGCCTATATGGCTACACCTTC
-	TRBV2	TRBJ2-7	TRBD1	CATSGQGYEQYF	TGTGCCACCTCGGGACAGGGCTACGAGCAGTACTTC
-	TRBV27	TRBJ2-7	-	CASSLSRNYEQYF	TGTGCCAGCAGTTTATCGAGGAACTACGAGCAGTACTTC
once	TRBV24-1	TRBJ2-2	-	CATRSGTGELFF	TGTGCCACCAGGTCGGGGACCGGGGAGCTGTTTTTT
-	TRBV6-5	TRBJ2-1	TRBD1	CASSWTGGGNEQFF	TGTGCCAGCAGCTGGACAGGGGGCGGGAATGAGCAGTTCTTC
once	TRBV2	TRBJ2-1	-	CASSAMSSYNEQFF	TGTGCCAGCAGTGCCATGAGCTCCTACAATGAGCAGTTCTTC
-	TRBV7-9	TRBJ1-1	TRBD1	CASSVGMGQGMGTEAFF	TGTGCCAGCAGCGTAGGTATGGGACAGGGGATGGGCACTGAAGCTTTCTTT